This is a list of T cell receptor beta chains from one sample in a study of T cells after posttransplantation cyclophosphamide. The data were produced by immunoSEQ multiplex PCR, yet TCRdb's version contains in-frame clones alone and is incomplete. The sample holds roughly 25,000 clones, about 82% seen once. The sequencing input was PBMCs. The source is a woman aged 55-69 years with a blood cancer, CMV-positive, and with a related stem cell donor. The CDR3 runs from the conserved cysteine through the conserved F or W. D genes are given only for firm matches. Clone size is not always given. Where it is, it says once, few, many or a class for expanded clones.

TRBJ1-5	TRBV6-1	-	-	CASSLSLGNQPQHF	TGTGCCAGCAGTTTAAGCCTAGGCAATCAGCCCCAGCATTTT
TRBJ1-5	TRBV6-5	-	-	CASSYLAGEQPQHF	TGTGCCAGCAGTTATTTGGCAGGGGAGCAGCCCCAGCATTTT
TRBJ1-2	TRBV30	-	-	CAWSVPGGGNYGYTF	TGTGCCTGGAGTGTGCCGGGGGGGGGCAACTATGGCTACACCTTC
TRBJ2-7	TRBV5-6	TRBD1	-	CASNDRGHIAYEQYF	TGTGCCAGCAACGACAGGGGGCACATAGCCTACGAGCAGTACTTC
TRBJ1-4	TRBV6-1	-	-	CASRLDSTNEKLFF	TGTGCCAGCAGGCTCGACAGCACTAATGAAAAACTGTTTTTT
TRBJ2-1	TRBV30	-	-	CAWSGSAHNEQFF	TGTGCCTGGAGTGGTAGCGCACACAATGAGCAGTTCTTC
TRBJ2-7	TRBV7-2	TRBD2	-	CASSPQSSGYLSYEQYF	TGTGCCAGCAGCCCCCAGAGTAGCGGGTATCTCTCCTACGAGCAGTACTTC
TRBJ1-2	TRBV20-1	-	-	CSAGQTNGYTF	TGCAGTGCGGGGCAGACGAATGGCTACACCTTC
TRBJ1-5	TRBV29-1	-	-	CSVYGGLDQPQHF	TGCAGCGTTTACGGGGGTTTAGATCAGCCCCAGCATTTT
TRBJ2-1	TRBV2	TRBD2	few	CASSERVAGAYNEQFF	TGTGCCAGCAGTGAAAGGGTAGCGGGAGCCTACAATGAGCAGTTCTTC
TRBJ2-7	TRBV7-9	TRBD1	once	CASSSNRGPSSYEQYF	TGTGCCAGCAGCTCGAACAGGGGGCCGAGCTCCTACGAGCAGTACTTC
TRBJ1-2	TRBV29-1	TRBD1	-	CSVGDRGGYGYTF	TGCAGCGTTGGGGACAGGGGGGGATATGGCTACACCTTC
TRBJ2-4	TRBV6-5	-	-	CASSRTQLAKNIQYF	TGTGCCAGCAGTCGAACACAGCTAGCCAAAAACATTCAGTACTTC
TRBJ1-4	TRBV6-6	-	-	CASIKRLANEKLFF	TGTGCCAGCATCAAACGGTTGGCTAATGAAAAACTGTTTTTT
TRBJ2-3	TRBV6-1	TRBD2	-	CASSENRAGGTDTQYF	TGTGCCAGCAGTGAAAACAGGGCGGGAGGGACAGATACGCAGTATTTT
TRBJ2-7	TRBV6-1	-	-	CASSPYRGGYYEQYF	TGTGCCAGCAGCCCCTACCGCGGAGGATACTACGAGCAGTACTTC
TRBJ2-2	TRBV2	-	-	CASSRVGAYTGELFF	TGTGCCAGCAGCCGCGTGGGGGCTTACACCGGGGAGCTGTTTTTT
TRBJ2-1	TRBV6-5	-	-	CASSYTAPNEQFF	TGTGCCAGCAGTTACACAGCTCCCAATGAGCAGTTCTTC
TRBJ1-2	TRBV6-6	-	once	CASRQDSNYGYTF	TGTGCCAGCAGACAGGACAGTAACTATGGCTACACCTTC
TRBJ2-2	TRBV10-2	-	-	CASSLSGGAGELFF	TGCGCCAGCAGTCTTTCCGGGGGAGCCGGGGAGCTGTTTTTT
TRBJ1-1	TRBV5-1	-	-	CASGTGTPRLF	TGCGCCAGCGGTACCGGGACACCGCGCCTCTTT
TRBJ2-7	TRBV5-1	-	-	CASSLGAQDQRSKQYF	TGCGCCAGCAGCTTGGGAGCACAGGACCAACGGTCCAAGCAGTACTTC
TRBJ2-7	TRBV5-1	TRBD2	-	CASSFMTSGSYYEQYF	TGCGCCAGCAGCTTCATGACTAGCGGGAGCTATTACGAGCAGTACTTC
TRBJ2-1	TRBV11-2	TRBD2	-	CASSPGLAMLNEQFF	TGTGCCAGCAGCCCGGGACTAGCGATGCTTAATGAGCAGTTCTTC
TRBJ2-3	TRBV15	-	-	CATSRNRDTQYF	TGTGCCACCAGCAGGAATCGGGATACGCAGTATTTT
TRBJ2-3	TRBV9	TRBD2	-	CASSELRSGTSFVRPDTQYF	TGTGCCAGCAGCGAATTGAGGTCCGGGACTAGTTTCGTAAGGCCAGATACGCAGTATTTT
TRBJ1-3	TRBV28	-	-	CASSPPGAGNTIYF	TGTGCCAGCAGCCCCCCCGGGGCTGGAAACACCATATATTTT
TRBJ1-1	TRBV27	-	-	CASTRGMNTEAFF	TGTGCCAGCACCAGGGGCATGAACACTGAAGCTTTCTTT
TRBJ2-7	TRBV4-1	-	-	CASSQERQAYEQYF	TGCGCCAGCAGCCAAGAACGACAAGCTTACGAGCAGTACTTC
TRBJ2-3	TRBV2	TRBD1	-	CASRRDRDGADTQYF	TGTGCCAGCCGACGGGACAGGGATGGGGCAGATACGCAGTATTTT
TRBJ1-2	TRBV19	-	-	CASSAWTTGDGYTF	TGTGCCAGTAGTGCTTGGACGACAGGAGATGGCTACACCTTC
TRBJ1-2	TRBV5-3	-	-	CARSCRSGSCAGYTF	TGTGCCAGAAGCTGCAGATCGGGGTCGTGCGCTGGCTACACCTTC
TRBJ2-5	TRBV27	TRBD2	-	CASSFSGGAQYF	TGTGCCAGCAGTTTCTCGGGAGGGGCGCAGTACTTC
TRBJ2-1	TRBV19	TRBD2	-	CASSIGLAGVFNEQFF	TGTGCCAGTAGTATTGGACTAGCGGGAGTTTTTAATGAGCAGTTCTTC
TRBJ1-2	TRBV20-1	TRBD1	-	CSARRGLGYTF	TGCAGTGCTCGCAGGGGGCTTGGCTACACCTTC
TRBJ1-1	TRBV15	TRBD1	-	CATSSNRDRGIEAFF	TGTGCCACCAGCTCTAACCGGGACAGGGGAATTGAAGCTTTCTTT
TRBJ1-1	TRBV7-9	-	-	CASIQVTGYTEAFF	TGTGCCAGCATCCAAGTTACGGGGTACACTGAAGCTTTCTTT
TRBJ2-1	TRBV27	TRBD2	-	CASSLSTGLADSYNEQFF	TGTGCCAGCAGTTTATCCACCGGACTAGCGGACTCCTACAATGAGCAGTTCTTC
TRBJ2-1	TRBV2	-	once	CASRTASGVPNEQFF	TGTGCCAGCAGGACGGCGTCAGGGGTTCCCAATGAGCAGTTCTTC
TRBJ1-1	TRBV19	-	-	CASSIVDKVFENTEAFF	TGTGCCAGTAGTATCGTCGACAAGGTTTTCGAGAACACTGAAGCTTTCTTT
TRBJ1-2	TRBV6-6	-	few	CASSRRGGGYTF	TGTGCCAGCAGCCGCCGGGGGGGCGGCTACACCTTC
TRBJ2-2	TRBV18	TRBD2	-	CASSWTSGSTGELFF	TGTGCCAGCTCGTGGACTAGCGGGAGCACCGGGGAGCTGTTTTTT
TRBJ1-3	TRBV11-2	TRBD1	-	CASSLVLTGVGNTIYF	TGTGCCAGCAGCTTAGTGTTAACAGGGGTTGGAAACACCATATATTTT
TRBJ1-4	TRBV5-4	-	-	CASSIDSYATNEKLFF	TGTGCCAGCAGCATAGACAGTTATGCAACTAATGAAAAACTGTTTTTT
TRBJ1-2	TRBV15	-	-	CATSRDPRGAQYTF	TGTGCCACCAGCAGAGATCCCAGGGGCGCACAGTACACCTTC
TRBJ2-3	TRBV5-1	-	-	CASSLATDTQYF	TGCGCCAGCAGCTTAGCCACAGATACGCAGTATTTT
TRBJ2-7	TRBV14	-	-	CASSQALGGSYEQYF	TGTGCCAGCAGCCAAGCCCTAGGGGGTAGCTACGAGCAGTACTTC
TRBJ2-3	TRBV19	TRBD2	-	CASRAGGDTDTQYF	TGTGCCAGTAGGGCGGGAGGGGACACAGATACGCAGTATTTT
TRBJ1-2	TRBV19	TRBD1	-	CASSRGTGNYGYTF	TGTGCCAGTAGCAGGGGGACAGGGAACTATGGCTACACCTTC